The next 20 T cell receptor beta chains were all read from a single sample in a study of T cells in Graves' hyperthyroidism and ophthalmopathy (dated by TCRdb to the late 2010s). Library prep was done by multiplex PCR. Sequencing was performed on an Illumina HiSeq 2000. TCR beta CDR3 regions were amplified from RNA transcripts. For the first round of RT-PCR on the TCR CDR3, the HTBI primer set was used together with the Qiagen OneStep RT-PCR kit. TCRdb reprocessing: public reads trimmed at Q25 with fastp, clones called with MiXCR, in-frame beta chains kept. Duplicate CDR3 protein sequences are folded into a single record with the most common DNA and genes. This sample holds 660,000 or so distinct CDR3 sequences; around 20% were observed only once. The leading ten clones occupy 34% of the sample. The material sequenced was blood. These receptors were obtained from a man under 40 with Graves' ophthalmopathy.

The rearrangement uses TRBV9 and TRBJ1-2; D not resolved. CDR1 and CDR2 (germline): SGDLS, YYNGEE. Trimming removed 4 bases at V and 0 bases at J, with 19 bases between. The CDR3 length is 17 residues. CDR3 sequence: CASSLGNRVPANYGYTF. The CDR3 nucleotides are TGTGCCAGCAGCTTAGGAAATCGGGTACCGGCTAACTATGGCTACACCTTC.

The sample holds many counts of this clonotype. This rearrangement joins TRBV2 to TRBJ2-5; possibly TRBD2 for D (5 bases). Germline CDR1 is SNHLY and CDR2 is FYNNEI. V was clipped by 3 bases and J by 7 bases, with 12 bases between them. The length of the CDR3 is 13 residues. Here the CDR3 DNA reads TGTGCCAGCAGTGAGCAGGTCAGCGGGACCCAGTACTTC. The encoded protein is CASSEQVSGTQYF.

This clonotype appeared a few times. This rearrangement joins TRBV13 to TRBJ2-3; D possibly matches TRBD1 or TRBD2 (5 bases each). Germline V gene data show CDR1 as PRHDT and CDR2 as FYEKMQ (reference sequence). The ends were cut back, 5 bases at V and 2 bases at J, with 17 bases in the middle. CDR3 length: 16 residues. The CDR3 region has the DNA TGTGCCAGCAGCCCCAGGGACGGCACAAACACAGATACGCAGTATTTT. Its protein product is CASSPRDGTNTDTQYF.

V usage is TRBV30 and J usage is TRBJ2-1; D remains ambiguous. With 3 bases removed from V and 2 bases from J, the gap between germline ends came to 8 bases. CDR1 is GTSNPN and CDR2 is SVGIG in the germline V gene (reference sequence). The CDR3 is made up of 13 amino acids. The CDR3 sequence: CAWRGTPYNEQFF. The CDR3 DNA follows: TGTGCCTGGAGGGGTACTCCCTACAATGAGCAGTTCTTC.

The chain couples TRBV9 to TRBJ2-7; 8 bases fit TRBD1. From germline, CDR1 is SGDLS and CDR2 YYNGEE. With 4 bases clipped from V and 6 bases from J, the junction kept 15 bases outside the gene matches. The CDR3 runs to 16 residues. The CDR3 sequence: CASSSAGGYPHTEQYF. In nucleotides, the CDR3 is TGTGCCAGCAGCTCCGCAGGGGGCTACCCTCATACCGAGCAGTACTTC.

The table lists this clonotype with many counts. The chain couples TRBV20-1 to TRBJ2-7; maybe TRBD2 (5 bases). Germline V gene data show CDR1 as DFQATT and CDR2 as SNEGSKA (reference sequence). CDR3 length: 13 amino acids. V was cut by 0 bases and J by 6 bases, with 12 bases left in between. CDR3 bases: TGCAGTGCTAGAGAGTTTAGCGATCTCGAGCAGTACTTC. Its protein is CSAREFSDLEQYF.

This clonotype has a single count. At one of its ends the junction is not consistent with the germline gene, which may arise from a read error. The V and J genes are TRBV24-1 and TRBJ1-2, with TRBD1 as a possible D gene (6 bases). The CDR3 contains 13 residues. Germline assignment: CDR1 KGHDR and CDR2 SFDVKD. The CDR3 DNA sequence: TGTACCACCAGTGAGGGGGGTAACTATGGCTACACCTTC. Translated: CTTSEGGNYGYTF.

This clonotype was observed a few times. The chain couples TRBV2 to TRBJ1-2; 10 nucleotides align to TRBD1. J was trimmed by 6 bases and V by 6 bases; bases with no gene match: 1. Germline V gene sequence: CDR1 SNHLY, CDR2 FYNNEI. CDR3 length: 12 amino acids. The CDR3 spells CASRTGGDGYTF. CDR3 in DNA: TGTGCCAGCAGGACAGGGGGCGATGGCTACACCTTC. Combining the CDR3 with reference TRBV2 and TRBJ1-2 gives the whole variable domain EPEVTQTPSHQVTQMGQEVILRCVPISNHLYFYWYRQILGQKVEFLVSFYNNEISEKSEIFDDQFSVERPDGSNFTLKIRSTKLEDSAMYFCASRTGGDGYTFGSGTRLTVV.

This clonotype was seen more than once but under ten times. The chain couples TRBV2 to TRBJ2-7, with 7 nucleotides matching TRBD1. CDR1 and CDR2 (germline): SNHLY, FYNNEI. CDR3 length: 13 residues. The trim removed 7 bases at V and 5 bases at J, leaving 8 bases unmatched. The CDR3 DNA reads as TGTGCCAGCAAAGGGGGCGGTATCGACGAGCAGTACTTC. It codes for CASKGGGIDEQYF.

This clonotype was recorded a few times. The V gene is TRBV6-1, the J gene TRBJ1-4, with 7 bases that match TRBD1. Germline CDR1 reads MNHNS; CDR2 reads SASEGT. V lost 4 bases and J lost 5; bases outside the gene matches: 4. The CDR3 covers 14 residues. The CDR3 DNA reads TGTGCCAGCAGTGTGGGACAGCTAAATGAAAAACTGTTTTTT. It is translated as CASSVGQLNEKLFF.

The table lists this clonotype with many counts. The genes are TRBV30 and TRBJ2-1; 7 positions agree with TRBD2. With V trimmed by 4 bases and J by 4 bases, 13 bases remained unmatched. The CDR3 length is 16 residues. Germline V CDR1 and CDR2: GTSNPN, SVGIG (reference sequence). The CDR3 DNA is TGTGCCTGGACTAGCGCGAGGGTGCGGGGGTACAATGAGCAGTTCTTC. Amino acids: CAWTSARVRGYNEQFF.

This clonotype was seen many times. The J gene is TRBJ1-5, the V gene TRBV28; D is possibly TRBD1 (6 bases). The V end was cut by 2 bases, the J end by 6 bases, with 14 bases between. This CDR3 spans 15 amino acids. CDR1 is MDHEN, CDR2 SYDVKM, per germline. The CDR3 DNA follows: TGTGCCAGCAGTTTAGGGCAGGGGTGGCCTCAGCCCCAGCATTTT. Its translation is CASSLGQGWPQPQHF.

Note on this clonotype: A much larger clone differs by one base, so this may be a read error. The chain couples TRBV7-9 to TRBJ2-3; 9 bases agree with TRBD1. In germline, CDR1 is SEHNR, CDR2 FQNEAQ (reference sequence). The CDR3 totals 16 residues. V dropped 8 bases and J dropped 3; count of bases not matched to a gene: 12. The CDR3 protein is CASGPYNRGRTDTQYF. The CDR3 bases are TGTGCCAGCGGCCCGTATAACAGGGGGCGGACAGATACGCAGTATTTT.

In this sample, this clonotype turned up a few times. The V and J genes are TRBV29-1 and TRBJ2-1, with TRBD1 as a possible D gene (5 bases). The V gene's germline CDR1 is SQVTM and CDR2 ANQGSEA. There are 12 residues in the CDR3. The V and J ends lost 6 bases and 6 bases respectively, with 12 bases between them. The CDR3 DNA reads TGCAGCGTGGCCTCAGGGCCCAATGAGCAGTTCTTC. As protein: CSVASGPNEQFF.

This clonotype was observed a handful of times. CDR3 region: CASSVGAGPTDTQYF. The CDR3 DNA follows: TGTGCCAGCAGCGTAGGCGCGGGACCCACAGATACGCAGTATTTT. The rearrangement uses TRBV9 and TRBJ2-3; possible D gene TRBD2, 6 bases. Germline V gene lookup returns CDR1 SGDLS and CDR2 YYNGEE. V dropped 0 bases and J dropped 2 bases, with 10 bases sitting between them. This CDR3 is 15 amino acids long.

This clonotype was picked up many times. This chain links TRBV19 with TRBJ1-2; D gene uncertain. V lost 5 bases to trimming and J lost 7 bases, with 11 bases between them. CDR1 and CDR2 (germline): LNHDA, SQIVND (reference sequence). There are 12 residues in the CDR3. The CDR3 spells CASSLGSLGYTF. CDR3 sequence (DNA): TGTGCCAGTAGTTTGGGGAGCCTTGGCTACACCTTC.

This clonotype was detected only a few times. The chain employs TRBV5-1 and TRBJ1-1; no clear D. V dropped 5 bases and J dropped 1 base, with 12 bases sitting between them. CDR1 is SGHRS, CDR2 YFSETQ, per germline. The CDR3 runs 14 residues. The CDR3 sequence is CASRRVGRNTEAFF. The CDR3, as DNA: TGCGCCAGCAGACGCGTCGGACGGAACACTGAAGCTTTCTTT.

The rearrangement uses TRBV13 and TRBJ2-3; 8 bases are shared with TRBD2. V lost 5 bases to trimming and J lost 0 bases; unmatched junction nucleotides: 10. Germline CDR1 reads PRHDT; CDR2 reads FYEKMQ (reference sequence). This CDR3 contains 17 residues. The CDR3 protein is CASSRATSGFSTDTQYF. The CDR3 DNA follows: TGTGCCAGCAGCCGTGCCACTAGCGGATTTAGCACAGATACGCAGTATTTT.

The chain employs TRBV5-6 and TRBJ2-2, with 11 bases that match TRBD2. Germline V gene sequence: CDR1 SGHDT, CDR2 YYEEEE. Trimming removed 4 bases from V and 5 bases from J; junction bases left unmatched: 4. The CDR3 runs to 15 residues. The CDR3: CASSRSGRATGELFF. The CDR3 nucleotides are TGTGCCAGCAGCCGTAGCGGGAGGGCGACCGGGGAGCTGTTTTTT.

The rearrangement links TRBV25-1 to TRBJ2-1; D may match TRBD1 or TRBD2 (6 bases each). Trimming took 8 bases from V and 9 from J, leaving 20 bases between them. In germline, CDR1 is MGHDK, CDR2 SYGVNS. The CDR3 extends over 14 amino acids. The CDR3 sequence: CASEEGEAVGEQFF. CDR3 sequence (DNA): TGTGCCAGCGAGGAGGGGGAGGCCGTTGGTGAGCAGTTCTTC.